A selection of T cell receptor beta chains follows, all from one sample in a study of beta chain features in type 1 diabetes. The data were produced by immunoSEQ multiplex PCR, yet TCRdb's version contains in-frame clones alone and is incomplete. The repertoire holds hundreds of thousands of clones, with 14% as singletons. Source material: naive CD4+ T cells from blood. The receptor set was obtained from a young man in good health. The CDR3 runs from the conserved cysteine through the conserved F or W. A D gene is named only where the DNA matches it firmly. Size values are once, few and many counts, or a class for expanded clones, and some rows have none.

TRBJ2-5,few,TRBV5-1,-,CASSSTRLVEETQYF,TGCGCCAGCAGCTCCACCCGACTAGTGGAAGAGACCCAGTACTTC
TRBJ1-6,-,TRBV9,-,CASSVQGSPLHF,TGTGCCAGCAGCGTGCAGGGGTCACCCCTCCACTTT
TRBJ2-5,few,TRBV30,-,CAWSLRETQYF,TGTGCCTGGAGTTTGCGAGAGACCCAGTACTTC
TRBJ1-1,-,TRBV5-1,-,CASTRSMNTEAFF,TGCGCCAGCACAAGGTCTATGAACACTGAAGCTTTCTTT
TRBJ2-5,few,TRBV27,TRBD2,CASSAGGKAQYF,TGTGCCAGCAGCGCCGGGGGGAAGGCCCAGTACTTC
TRBJ1-6,-,TRBV7-9,-,CASSLDSGSSPLHF,TGTGCCAGCAGCTTAGATAGTGGGAGTTCACCCCTCCACTTT
TRBJ2-4,-,TRBV30,TRBD1,CAFGQGGNIQYF,TGTGCCTTTGGACAGGGCGGAAACATTCAGTACTTC
TRBJ2-5,-,TRBV7-3,-,CASSLRPQETQYF,TGTGCCAGCAGCTTAAGACCCCAAGAGACCCAGTACTTC
TRBJ2-7,-,TRBV7-8,-,CASSSRIVSYEQYF,TGTGCCAGCAGCTCCAGAATCGTCTCCTACGAGCAGTACTTC
TRBJ2-1,-,TRBV4-3,-,CASSHRWEAFNEQFF,TGCGCCAGCAGCCACCGTTGGGAGGCCTTCAATGAGCAGTTCTTC
TRBJ1-2,-,TRBV5-4,TRBD1,CASSDRGRDYGYTF,TGTGCCAGCAGCGACAGGGGACGGGACTATGGCTACACCTTC
TRBJ2-7,-,TRBV7-9,-,CASTKPGQMNDEQYF,TGTGCCAGCACCAAACCTGGGCAGATGAACGACGAGCAGTACTTC
TRBJ2-3,many,TRBV10-3,-,CAASGTTGGDTQYF,TGTGCCGCCTCTGGGACCACGGGTGGAGATACGCAGTATTTT
TRBJ2-3,few,TRBV10-3,TRBD1,CASTDGRGLDTQYF,TGTGCCTCGACGGACGGCAGGGGGTTAGATACGCAGTATTTT
TRBJ1-5,-,TRBV4-1,-,CASSNRNSNQPQHF,TGCGCCAGCAGCAACAGAAATAGCAATCAGCCCCAGCATTTT
TRBJ2-7,-,TRBV11-3,-,CASSLDRGHEQYF,TGTGCCAGCAGCTTAGATCGGGGGCACGAGCAGTACTTC
TRBJ2-7,-,TRBV11-2,-,CASSLATSNNEQYF,TGTGCCAGCAGCTTAGCTACTAGCAACAACGAGCAGTACTTC
TRBJ1-5,few,TRBV30,-,CAWSTPGTLNQPQHF,TGTGCCTGGAGTACCCCCGGGACCCTCAATCAGCCCCAGCATTTT
TRBJ2-3,few,TRBV10-3,TRBD2,CAISAQAGGTDTQYF,TGTGCCATCAGTGCTCAAGCGGGGGGCACAGATACGCAGTATTTT
TRBJ2-7,few,TRBV7-6,-,CASSSSGVYEQYF,TGTGCCAGCAGCTCCTCAGGGGTTTACGAGCAGTACTTC
TRBJ2-5,once,TRBV5-6,TRBD2,CASSQTSGRAWTQETQYF,TGTGCCAGCAGCCAGACTAGCGGGAGGGCCTGGACCCAAGAGACCCAGTACTTC
TRBJ2-7,few,TRBV4-3,-,CASSQVKGGSYEQYF,TGCGCCAGCAGCCAAGTTAAGGGGGGCTCCTACGAGCAGTACTTC
TRBJ2-1,few,TRBV6-5,TRBD2,CASRRGTYNEQFF,TGTGCCAGCAGGCGGGGGACTTACAATGAGCAGTTCTTC
TRBJ2-5,few,TRBV29-1,TRBD1,CSAKDRGKQETQYF,TGCAGCGCTAAAGACAGGGGAAAACAAGAGACCCAGTACTTC
TRBJ2-1,-,TRBV4-1,-,CASSQPGGSGEQFF,TGCGCCAGCAGCCAGCCAGGGGGTAGCGGTGAGCAGTTCTTC
TRBJ2-7,few,TRBV25-1,TRBD1,CASSEYRTGSQDEQYF,TGTGCCAGCAGTGAATATCGGACAGGGTCCCAGGACGAGCAGTACTTC
TRBJ2-2,few,TRBV5-1,-,CASSQDYGELFF,TGCGCCAGCAGCCAGGATTACGGGGAGCTGTTTTTT
TRBJ1-1,-,TRBV5-1,-,CASSLAFSAVGLNTEAFF,TGCGCCAGCAGCTTGGCCTTTTCGGCAGTGGGTCTGAACACTGAAGCTTTCTTT
TRBJ2-4,-,TRBV11-2,-,CASSRIWGVAKNIQYF,TGTGCCAGCAGCCGGATATGGGGGGTAGCCAAAAACATTCAGTACTTC
TRBJ2-1,-,TRBV4-2,-,CASSQEEGEQFF,TGTGCCAGCAGCCAAGAAGAAGGTGAGCAGTTCTTC
TRBJ2-7,many,TRBV29-1,TRBD1,CSVGGRGSEQYF,TGCAGCGTTGGAGGCAGGGGGAGCGAGCAGTACTTC
TRBJ1-5,-,TRBV9,-,CASSVEENQPQHF,TGTGCCAGCAGCGTAGAAGAGAATCAGCCCCAGCATTTT
TRBJ2-3,few,TRBV7-2,-,CASSFRDSSTDTQYF,TGTGCCAGCAGCTTCCGGGACTCGAGCACAGATACGCAGTATTTT
TRBJ2-5,-,TRBV15,-,CATSRVRGNQETQYF,TGTGCCACCAGCAGAGTTAGGGGAAACCAAGAGACCCAGTACTTC
TRBJ2-3,-,TRBV4-1,-,CASSLYGGPRVSTDTQYF,TGCGCCAGCAGCCTGTACGGGGGACCCCGAGTTAGCACAGATACGCAGTATTTT
TRBJ2-1,many,TRBV21-1,-,CASSTRTTWRQFF,TGTGCCAGCAGCACCCGGACTACCTGGCGGCAGTTCTTC
TRBJ1-1,-,TRBV7-2,-,CASSPVWSVNTEAFF,TGTGCCAGCAGCCCCGTCTGGTCGGTGAACACTGAAGCTTTCTTT
TRBJ2-7,few,TRBV7-2,TRBD1,CASSLVPGQPVPF,TGTGCCAGCAGCTTAGTTCCGGGACAGCCGGTACCTTTC
TRBJ2-5,-,TRBV18,-,CASSPRLSQETQYF,TGTGCCAGCTCACCACGACTTTCCCAAGAGACCCAGTACTTC
TRBJ2-5,few,TRBV12-5,TRBD2,CASDSAGRQTQYF,TGTGCTAGTGACTCAGCGGGGAGGCAGACCCAGTACTTC
TRBJ1-2,few,TRBV29-1,-,CSVVGGYTF,TGCAGCGTTGTAGGTGGCTACACCTTC
TRBJ2-3,-,TRBV5-6,TRBD2,CASSLASGLTDTQYF,TGTGCCAGCAGCTTGGCTAGCGGACTCACAGATACGCAGTATTTT